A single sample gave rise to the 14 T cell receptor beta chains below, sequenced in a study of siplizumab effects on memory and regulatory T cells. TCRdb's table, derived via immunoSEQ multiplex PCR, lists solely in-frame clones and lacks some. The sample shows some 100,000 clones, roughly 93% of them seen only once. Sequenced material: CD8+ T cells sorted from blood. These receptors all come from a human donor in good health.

CDR3 sequence (DNA): TGTGCCAGCAGTTATACCGGGGGACTGAACTATGGCTACACCTTC. Its translation is CASSYTGGLNYGYTF. The chain is built from TRBV27 and TRBJ1-2; tentatively, D is TRBD1 (5 bases). This CDR3 contains 15 residues. Per the germline V gene, CDR1 is MNHEY and CDR2 is SMNVEV (reference sequence). The V end lost 4 bases, the J end lost 2 bases, and 14 bases lay between the germline ends.

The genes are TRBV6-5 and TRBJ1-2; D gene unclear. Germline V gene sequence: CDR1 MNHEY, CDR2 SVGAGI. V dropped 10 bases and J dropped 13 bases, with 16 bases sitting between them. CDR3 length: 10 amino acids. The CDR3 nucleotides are TGTGCCACCTACTCCACAATTGCCACCTTC. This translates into CATYSTIATF.

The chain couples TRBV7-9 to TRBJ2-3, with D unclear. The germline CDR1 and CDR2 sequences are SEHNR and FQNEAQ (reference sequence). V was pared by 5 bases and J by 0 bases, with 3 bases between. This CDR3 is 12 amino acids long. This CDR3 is CASSLSTDTQYF. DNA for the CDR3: TGTGCCAGCAGCCTGAGCACAGATACGCAGTATTTT.

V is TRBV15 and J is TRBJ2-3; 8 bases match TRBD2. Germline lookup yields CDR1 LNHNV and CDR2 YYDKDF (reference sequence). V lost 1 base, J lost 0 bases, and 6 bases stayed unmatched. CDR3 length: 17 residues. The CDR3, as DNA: TGTGCCACCAGCAGAGTAGTAGCGGGGCCTAGCACAGATACGCAGTATTTT. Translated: CATSRVVAGPSTDTQYF. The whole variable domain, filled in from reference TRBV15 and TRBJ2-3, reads DAMVIQNPRYQVTQFGKPVTLSCSQTLNHNVMYWYQQKSSQAPKLLFHYYDKDFNNEADTPDNFQSRRPNTSFCFLDIRSPGLGDTAMYLCATSRVVAGPSTDTQYFGPGTRLTVL.

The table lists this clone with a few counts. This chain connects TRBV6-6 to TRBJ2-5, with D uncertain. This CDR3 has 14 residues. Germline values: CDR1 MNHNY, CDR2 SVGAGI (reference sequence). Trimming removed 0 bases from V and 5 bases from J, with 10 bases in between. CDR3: CASSYSPRAETQYF. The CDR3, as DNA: TGTGCCAGCAGTTACTCCCCCCGGGCGGAGACCCAGTACTTC.

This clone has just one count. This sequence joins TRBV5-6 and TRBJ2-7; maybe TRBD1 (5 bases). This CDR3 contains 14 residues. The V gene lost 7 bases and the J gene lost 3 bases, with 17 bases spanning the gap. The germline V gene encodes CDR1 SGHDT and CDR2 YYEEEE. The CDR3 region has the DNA TGTGCCAGCGGCCTGACAGCGAGCTTCTACGAGCAGTACTTC. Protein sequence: CASGLTASFYEQYF. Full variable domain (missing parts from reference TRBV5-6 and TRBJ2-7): DAGVTQSPTHLIKTRGQQVTLRCSPKSGHDTVSWYQQALGQGPQFIFQYYEEEERQRGNFPDRFSGHQFPNYSSELNVNALLLGDSALYLCASGLTASFYEQYFGPGTRLTVT.

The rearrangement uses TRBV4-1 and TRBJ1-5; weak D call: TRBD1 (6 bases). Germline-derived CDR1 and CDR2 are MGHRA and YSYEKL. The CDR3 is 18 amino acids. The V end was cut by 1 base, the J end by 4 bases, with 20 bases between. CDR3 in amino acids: CASSQVPTSTGGNQPQHF. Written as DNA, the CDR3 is TGCGCCAGCAGCCAAGTTCCCACTTCGACAGGAGGAAATCAGCCCCAGCATTTT.

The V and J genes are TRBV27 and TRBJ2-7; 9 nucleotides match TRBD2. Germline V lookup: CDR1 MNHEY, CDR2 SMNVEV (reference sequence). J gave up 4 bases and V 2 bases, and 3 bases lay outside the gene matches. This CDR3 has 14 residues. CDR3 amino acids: CASSLGGRDYEQYF. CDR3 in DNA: TGTGCCAGCAGTTTAGGCGGGAGGGATTACGAGCAGTACTTC.

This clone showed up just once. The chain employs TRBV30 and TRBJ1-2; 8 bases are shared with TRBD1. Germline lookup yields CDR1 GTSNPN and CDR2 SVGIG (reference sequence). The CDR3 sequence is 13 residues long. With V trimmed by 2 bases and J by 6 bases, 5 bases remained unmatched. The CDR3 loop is CAWSTWTGNGYTF. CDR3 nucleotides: TGTGCCTGGAGTACCTGGACAGGGAATGGCTACACCTTC.

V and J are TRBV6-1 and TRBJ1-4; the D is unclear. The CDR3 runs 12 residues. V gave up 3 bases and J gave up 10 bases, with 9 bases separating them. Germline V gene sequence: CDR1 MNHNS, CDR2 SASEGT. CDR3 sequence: CASSDGGGKLFF. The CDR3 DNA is TGTGCCAGCAGTGACGGTGGCGGAAAACTGTTTTTT.

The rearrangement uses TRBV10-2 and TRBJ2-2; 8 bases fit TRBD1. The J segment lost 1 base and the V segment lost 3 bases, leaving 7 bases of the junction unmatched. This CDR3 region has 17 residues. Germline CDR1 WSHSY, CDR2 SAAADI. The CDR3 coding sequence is TGCGCCAGCAGTGATTTATTGGGGACAGGGAACACCGGGGAGCTGTTTTTT. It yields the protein CASSDLLGTGNTGELFF.

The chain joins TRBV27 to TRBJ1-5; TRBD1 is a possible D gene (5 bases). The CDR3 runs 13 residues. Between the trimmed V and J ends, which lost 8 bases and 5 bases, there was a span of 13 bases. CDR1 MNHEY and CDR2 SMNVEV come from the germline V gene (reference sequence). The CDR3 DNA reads TGTGCCAGCGGATACGGGGCCCATCAGCCCCAGCATTTT. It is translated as CASGYGAHQPQHF.

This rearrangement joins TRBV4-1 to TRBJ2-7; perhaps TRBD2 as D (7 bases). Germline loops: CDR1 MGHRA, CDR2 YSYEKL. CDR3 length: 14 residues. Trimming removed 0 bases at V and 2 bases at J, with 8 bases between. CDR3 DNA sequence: TGCGCCAGCAGCCAAGACGGGGGGCCCTACGAGCAGTACTTC. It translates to CASSQDGGPYEQYF.

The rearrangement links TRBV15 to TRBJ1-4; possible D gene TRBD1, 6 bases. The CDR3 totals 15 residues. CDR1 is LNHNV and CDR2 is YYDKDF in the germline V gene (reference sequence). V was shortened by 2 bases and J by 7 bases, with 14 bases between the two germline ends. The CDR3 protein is CATSRYREMSEKLFF. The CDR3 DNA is TGTGCCACCAGCAGATACAGGGAGATGAGTGAAAAACTGTTTTTT.